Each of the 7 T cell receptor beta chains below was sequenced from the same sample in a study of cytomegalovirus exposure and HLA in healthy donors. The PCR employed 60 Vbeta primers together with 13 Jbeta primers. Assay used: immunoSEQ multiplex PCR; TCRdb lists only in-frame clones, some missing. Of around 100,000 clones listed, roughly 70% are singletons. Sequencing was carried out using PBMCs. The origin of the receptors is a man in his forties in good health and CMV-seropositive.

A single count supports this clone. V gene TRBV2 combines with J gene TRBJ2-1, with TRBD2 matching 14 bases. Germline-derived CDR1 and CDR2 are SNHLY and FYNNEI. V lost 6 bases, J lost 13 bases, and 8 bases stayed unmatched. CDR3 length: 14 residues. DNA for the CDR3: TGTGCCAGCAGAGAGGGACTAGCGGGAGATGGTCAGTTCTTC. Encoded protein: CASREGLAGDGQFF.

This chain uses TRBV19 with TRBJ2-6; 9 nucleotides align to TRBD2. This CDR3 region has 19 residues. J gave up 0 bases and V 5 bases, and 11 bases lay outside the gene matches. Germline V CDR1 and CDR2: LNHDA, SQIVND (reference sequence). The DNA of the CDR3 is TGTGCCAGTAGTCTTCTTGCGGGAGGGCCAAGCTCTGGGGCCAACGTCCTGACTTTC. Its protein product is CASSLLAGGPSSGANVLTF.

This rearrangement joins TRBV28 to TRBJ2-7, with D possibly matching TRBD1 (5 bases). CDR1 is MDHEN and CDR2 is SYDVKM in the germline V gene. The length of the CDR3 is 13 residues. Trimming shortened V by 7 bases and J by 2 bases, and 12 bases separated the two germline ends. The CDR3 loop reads CASIRGSTYEQYF. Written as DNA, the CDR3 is TGTGCCAGCATTAGGGGTTCAACCTACGAGCAGTACTTC.

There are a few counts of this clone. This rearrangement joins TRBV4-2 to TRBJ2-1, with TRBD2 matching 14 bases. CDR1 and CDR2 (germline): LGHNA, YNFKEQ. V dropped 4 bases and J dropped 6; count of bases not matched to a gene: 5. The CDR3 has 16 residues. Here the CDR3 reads CASSRGTSGSSNEQFF. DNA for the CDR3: TGTGCCAGCAGCCGGGGGACTAGCGGGAGCTCCAATGAGCAGTTCTTC.

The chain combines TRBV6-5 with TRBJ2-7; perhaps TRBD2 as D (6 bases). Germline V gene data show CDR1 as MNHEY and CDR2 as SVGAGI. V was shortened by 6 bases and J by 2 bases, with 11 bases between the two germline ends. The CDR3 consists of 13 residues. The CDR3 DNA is TGTGCCAGCAGCTTGGGACTTACCTACGAGCAGTACTTC. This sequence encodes CASSLGLTYEQYF.

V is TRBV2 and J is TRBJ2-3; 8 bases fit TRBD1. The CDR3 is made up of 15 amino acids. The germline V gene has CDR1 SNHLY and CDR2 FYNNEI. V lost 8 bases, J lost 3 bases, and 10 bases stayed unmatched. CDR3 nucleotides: TGTGCCAGCGGACTTCGGGACAGGCCTACAGATACGCAGTATTTT. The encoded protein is CASGLRDRPTDTQYF.

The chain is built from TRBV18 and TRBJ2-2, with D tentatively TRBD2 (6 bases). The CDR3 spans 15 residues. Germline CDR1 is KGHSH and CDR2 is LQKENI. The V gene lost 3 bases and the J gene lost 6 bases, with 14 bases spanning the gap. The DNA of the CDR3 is TGTGCCAGCTCACCCCCCCGGGACTCACCCGGGGAGCTGTTTTTT. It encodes CASSPPRDSPGELFF.